In its sample, the clone carrying this TCR beta chain was seen a few times. Its antigen is not known. The record originates from a study of CD8+CD57+ T cells in acquired aplastic anemia. Across the whole study: Sorted CD4+ and CD8+ cells gave an average of about 3 ug of DNA. Study results and caveats: Levels of CD8+ Simpson's diversity were not significantly distinct in patients versus controls.

V was cut by 1 base and J by 1 base, with 12 bases left in between. The CDR3 has 16 amino acids. Germline V lookup: CDR1 SGHDT, CDR2 YYEEEE. Previously, flow cytometry had revealed CD8+CD57+ cell expansion in the patients chosen for sequencing. Everyone among the patients had severe acquired aplastic anemia. Blood sampling was performed on the patients, and none of them had received therapy by then. Template material for TCR beta VDJ and CDR3 profiling consisted of genomic DNA. Via MiXCR, TCRdb re-called the reads, giving one row per CDR3 protein. The table has approximately 470,000 distinct CDR3 sequences, about a third seen once; the top ten hold roughly 0.8%.

The sequenced sample consisted of sorted CD4+, CD8+, or CD8+CD57+ T cells (not recorded which) from PBMCs. The chain carries TRBV5-6 and TRBJ1-5; D is undetermined. The sequence was obtained from a human donor with aplastic anemia. CDR3 DNA: TGTGCCAGCAGCTTGTGGGTCCGGCCGAGCAATCAGCCCCAGCATTTT. This encodes CASSLWVRPSNQPQHF.